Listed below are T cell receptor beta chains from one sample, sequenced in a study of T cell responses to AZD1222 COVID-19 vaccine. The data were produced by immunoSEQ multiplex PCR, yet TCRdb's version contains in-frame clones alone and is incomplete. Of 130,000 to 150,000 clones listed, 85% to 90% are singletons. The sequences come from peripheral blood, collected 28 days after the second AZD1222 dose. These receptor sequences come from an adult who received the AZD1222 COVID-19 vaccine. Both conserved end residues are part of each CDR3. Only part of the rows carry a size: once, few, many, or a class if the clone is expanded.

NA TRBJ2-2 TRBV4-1 CASAPGQGTGELFF
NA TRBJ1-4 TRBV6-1 CASSETGQQTNEKLFF
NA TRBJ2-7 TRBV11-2 CASSLLAGGPYEQYF
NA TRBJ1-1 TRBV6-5 CASSSLRGGTEAFF
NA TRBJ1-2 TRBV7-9 CASSLGLETAANYGYTF
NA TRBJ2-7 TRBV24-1 CATSGPYYEQYF
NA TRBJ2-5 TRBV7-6 CASSQGAGRETQYF
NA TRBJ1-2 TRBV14 CASSQAAGGYTF
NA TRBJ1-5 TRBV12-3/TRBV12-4 CASSLGQHQPQHF
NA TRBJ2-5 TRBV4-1 CASSQVVAMGAETQYF
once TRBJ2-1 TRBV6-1 CASSEPGHRYNEQFF
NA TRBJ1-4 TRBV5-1 CASSLDLKEKLFF
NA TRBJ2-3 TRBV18 CASSPDRSSTDTQYF
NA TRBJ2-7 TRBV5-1 CASSREGFYEQYF
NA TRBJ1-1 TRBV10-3 CAGGRSLNTEAFF
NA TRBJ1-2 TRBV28 CASRDPFYGYTF
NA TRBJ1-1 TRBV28 CASNIRENTEAFF
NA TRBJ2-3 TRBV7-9 CASSLAGTSTDTQYF
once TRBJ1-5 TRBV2 CASKTDRDGPQHF
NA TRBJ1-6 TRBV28 CASSLGGGARNSPLHF
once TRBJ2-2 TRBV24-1 CATSVRGAGELFF
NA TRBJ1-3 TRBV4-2 CASSQTALENAGDGRNTIYF
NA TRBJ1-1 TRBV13 CASSAGQGNTEAFF
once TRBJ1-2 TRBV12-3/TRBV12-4 CASSNQGLGYTF
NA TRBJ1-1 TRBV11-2 CASSLGTQNTEAFF
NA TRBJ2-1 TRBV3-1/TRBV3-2 CASSQAGTSGAPHNEQFF
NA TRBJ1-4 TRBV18 CASSRGGGNEKLFF
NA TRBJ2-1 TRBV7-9 CASSLAYNEQFF
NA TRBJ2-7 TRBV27 CASSSRSEQYF